Presented here are 17 T cell receptor beta chains from one specimen sequenced in a study of blood T cell repertoires in COVID-19. This table comes from immunoSEQ multiplex PCR, and its TCRdb copy is limited to in-frame clones, with some not included. The data show 50,000 or so clones, about 83% seen once. The sequenced material came from peripheral blood. Receptors were obtained from a man aged 40-55 years with acute or convalescent COVID-19.

This chain uses TRBV18 with TRBJ1-4; possible D gene TRBD1, 6 bases. Germline lookup yields CDR1 KGHSH and CDR2 LQKENI. The V gene lost 5 bases and the J gene lost 5 bases, with 9 bases spanning the gap. CDR3 length: 13 amino acids. CDR3 in amino acids: CASSRTDNEKLFF. The CDR3 DNA follows: TGTGCCAGCTCAAGGACAGACAATGAAAAACTGTTTTTT.

V and J are TRBV21-1 and TRBJ1-1. TRBV21-1 is given as a pseudogene. The CDR3 length is 14 residues. The CDR3 region has the DNA TGTGCCATCACAAGAGCGGGGGCGAACACTGAAGCTTTCTTT. It encodes CAITRAGANTEAFF.

CDR3 protein: CASSRQGNYGYTF. The CDR3 DNA reads as TGTGCCAGCAGTCGACAGGGTAACTATGGCTACACCTTC. The chain uses TRBV6-2 or TRBV6-3 and TRBJ1-2; 7 bases line up with TRBD1. The CDR3 is 13 residues long. Germline V lookup: CDR1 MNHEY, CDR2 SVGEGT. With 5 bases clipped from V and 1 base from J, the junction kept 1 base outside the gene matches.

The chain employs TRBV7-2 and TRBJ2-2; perhaps TRBD1 as D (5 bases). This CDR3 contains 15 residues. CDR1 is SGHTA and CDR2 is FQGNSA in the germline V gene. Trimming left V 5 bases short and J 2 bases short, with 12 bases between. The CDR3 is CASSRGGSNTGELFF. CDR3 in DNA: TGTGCCAGCAGCAGGGGCGGAAGCAACACCGGGGAGCTGTTTTTT.

In nucleotides, the CDR3 is TGTGCCAGCCCAGGAGGACGAGGATATGGCTACACCTTC. Translating it yields CASPGGRGYGYTF. V usage is TRBV6-5 and J usage is TRBJ1-2; no clear D gene. Germline V lookup: CDR1 MNHEY, CDR2 SVGAGI. The CDR3 spans 13 residues. V was clipped by 8 bases and J by 5 bases, with 15 bases between them.

V is TRBV19 and J is TRBJ2-5; D uncertain. The V and J ends lost 6 bases and 4 bases respectively, with 24 bases between them. The CDR3 is 17 amino acids. Germline V gene sequence: CDR1 LNHDA, CDR2 SQIVND (reference sequence). CDR3 protein: CASSPRFTNDPIETQYF. CDR3 sequence (DNA): TGTGCCAGTAGCCCCCGGTTCACTAATGACCCTATAGAGACCCAGTACTTC. Complete variable domain (other parts from reference TRBV19 and TRBJ2-5): DGGITQSPKYLFRKEGQNVTLSCEQNLNHDAMYWYRQDPGQGLRLIYYSQIVNDFQKGDIAEGYSVSREKKESFPLTVTSAQKNPTAFYLCASSPRFTNDPIETQYFGPGTRLLVL.

The rearrangement uses TRBV6-2 or TRBV6-3 and TRBJ2-3; 7 bases are a match to TRBD1. V gave up 6 bases and J gave up 3 bases; unmatched junction bases: 6. Per the germline V gene, CDR1 is MNHEY and CDR2 is SVGEGT. The CDR3 totals 14 residues. This chain's CDR3 is CASSPRGSTDTQYF. The CDR3 coding sequence is TGTGCCAGCAGCCCCAGGGGGAGTACAGATACGCAGTATTTT.

CDR3 amino acids: CASSPRDRMAGSEAFF. DNA for the CDR3: TGTGCCAGCAGCCCTCGGGACAGGATGGCGGGGTCTGAAGCTTTCTTT. The chain carries TRBV7-8 and TRBJ1-1; 8 bases line up with TRBD1. V lost 5 bases, J lost 6 bases, and 14 bases stayed unmatched. Germline loops: CDR1 SGHVS, CDR2 FQNEAQ. The CDR3 covers 16 residues.

This chain uses TRBV7-2 with TRBJ1-2, with D unresolved. This CDR3 has 11 amino acids. The V gene lost 2 bases and the J gene lost 8 bases, with 6 bases spanning the gap. Per germline, CDR1 SGHTA and CDR2 FQGNSA. CDR3 bases: TGTGCCAGCAGCTTATCGGTCGGCTACACCTTC. Residues: CASSLSVGYTF. Based on the CDR3 plus reference TRBV7-2 and TRBJ1-2, the full variable domain is GAGVSQSPSNKVTEKGKDVELRCDPISGHTALYWYRQSLGQGLEFLIYFQGNSAPDKSGLPSDRFSAERTGGSVSTLTIQRTQQEDSAVYLCASSLSVGYTFGSGTRLTVV.

The chain uses TRBV11-3 and TRBJ1-1, with D hard to call. Trimming took 7 bases from V and 3 from J, leaving 18 bases between them. Germline V gives CDR1 SGHNT, CDR2 YENEEA. The length of the CDR3 is 15 residues. DNA for the CDR3: TGTGCCAGCATCGGGAGGGTGGAACGGCACACTGAAGCTTTCTTT. Translation gives CASIGRVERHTEAFF. Looking up the rest from reference TRBV11-3 and TRBJ1-1 gives the full variable domain: EAGVVQSPRYKIIEKKQPVAFWCNPISGHNTLYWYLQNLGQGPELLIRYENEEAVDDSQLPKDRFSAERLKGVDSTLKIQPAELGDSAVYLCASIGRVERHTEAFFGQGTRLTVV.

V gene TRBV12-3 or TRBV12-4 combines with J gene TRBJ1-1, with D hard to call. CDR3 length equals 11 residues. Trimming took off 6 bases at V and 7 bases at J, with 9 bases between the two ends. CDR3 nucleotides: TGTGCCAGCAGCCGTACGGGTGAAGCTTTCTTT. This gives the protein CASSRTGEAFF.

This chain links TRBV9 with TRBJ1-2; tentative D call: TRBD1 (6 bases). The CDR3 runs 15 residues. Trimming cost V 0 bases and J 3 bases, with 12 bases left between them. CDR1 SGDLS and CDR2 YYNGEE come from the germline V gene. The chain's CDR3 is CASSVGGGIDYGYTF. The CDR3 DNA sequence: TGTGCCAGCAGCGTAGGTGGGGGCATAGACTATGGCTACACCTTC.

The rearrangement links TRBV5-4 to TRBJ2-5, with a weak D call TRBD2 (6 bases). This CDR3 is 13 amino acids long. The germline CDR1 and CDR2 sequences are SGHNT and YYREEE (reference sequence). V shed 4 bases and J shed 2 bases, with 9 bases lying between them. CDR3 region: CASSGTDQETQYF. The CDR3 DNA sequence: TGTGCCAGCAGCGGGACTGATCAAGAGACCCAGTACTTC.

This sequence joins TRBV5-6 and TRBJ1-2; D gene ambiguous. Germline V CDR1 and CDR2: SGHDT, YYEEEE. The V and J ends lost 1 base and 2 bases respectively, with 6 bases between them. The CDR3 has 13 amino acids. CDR3 sequence (DNA): TGTGCCAGCAGCTTGCCCGGGAACTATGGCTACACCTTC. Translated: CASSLPGNYGYTF.

CDR3 in amino acids: CATSGATSGLDKNIQYF. DNA for the CDR3: TGTGCCACCAGTGGGGCGACTAGCGGGCTTGACAAAAACATTCAGTACTTC. The genes are TRBV24-1 and TRBJ2-4, with 10 bases identical to TRBD2. Germline loops: CDR1 KGHDR, CDR2 SFDVKD. J lost 3 bases, V lost 5 bases, and 9 bases had no gene match. The CDR3 totals 17 residues.

The chain carries TRBV5-1 and TRBJ2-4; 12 bases align to TRBD2. The CDR3 extends over 17 amino acids. Germline CDR1 is SGHRS and CDR2 is YFSETQ. V was clipped by 0 bases and J by 7 bases; unmatched bases: 8. CDR3 nucleotide sequence: TGCGCCAGCAGCTTGGCTTCTAGCGGGGGGGCTCGGAACATTCAGTACTTC. As protein: CASSLASSGGARNIQYF.

The chain couples TRBV10-3 to TRBJ2-1, with 13 nucleotides matching TRBD2. Losses at the gene ends were 3 bases for V and 7 bases for J; bases not matched to a gene: 9. The CDR3 is made up of 17 amino acids. Germline CDR1 reads ENHRY; CDR2 reads SYGVKD. In DNA form, the CDR3 reads TGTGCCATCAGTGAAAACCTACTAGCGGGGGGGCTGAATGAGCAGTTCTTC. This encodes CAISENLLAGGLNEQFF.